One and the same sample provided the 22 T cell receptor beta chains below, sequenced in a study of blood T cell repertoires in COVID-19. TCRdb's copy holds only in-frame clones and misses some; the assay was immunoSEQ multiplex PCR. The sample consists of roughly 68,000 clones, 82% of them appearing once. Sequencing was done on a sample of peripheral blood. All receptors come from a man older than 75 with active COVID-19.

The V gene is TRBV28, the J gene TRBJ2-5, with TRBD2 matching over 11 bases. This CDR3 spans 14 amino acids. Trimming cost V 5 bases and J 7 bases; bases outside gene matches: 6. Germline CDR1 is MDHEN and CDR2 is SYDVKM. Here the CDR3 DNA reads TGTGCCAGCAGTCCTACTAGCGGGAGATGGACCCAGTACTTC. It translates to CASSPTSGRWTQYF. Complete variable domain (other parts from reference TRBV28 and TRBJ2-5): DVKVTQSSRYLVKRTGEKVFLECVQDMDHENMFWYRQDPGLGLRLIYFSYDVKMKEKGDIPEGYSVSREKKERFSLILESASTNQTSMYLCASSPTSGRWTQYFGPGTRLLVL.

This clone was recorded at least ten times. The chain uses TRBV19 and TRBJ2-7, with unresolved D. The CDR3 is 13 amino acids. V lost 5 bases and J lost 6, with 14 bases in between. From germline, CDR1 is LNHDA and CDR2 SQIVND (reference sequence). CDR3 region: CASSSRSSVEQYF. CDR3 bases: TGTGCCAGTAGTTCGCGGAGTTCTGTCGAGCAGTACTTC. Full variable domain (rest looked up from reference TRBV19 and TRBJ2-7): DGGITQSPKYLFRKEGQNVTLSCEQNLNHDAMYWYRQDPGQGLRLIYYSQIVNDFQKGDIAEGYSVSREKKESFPLTVTSAQKNPTAFYLCASSSRSSVEQYFGPGTRLTVT.

The J gene is TRBJ2-7, the V gene TRBV7-2; 10 bases fit TRBD2. The ends lost 2 bases at V and 2 bases at J; junction bases unmatched: 6. Per germline, CDR1 SGHTA and CDR2 FQGNSA. CDR3 length: 16 residues. CDR3 coding DNA: TGTGCCAGCAGCTTAAGTGCTAGCGGGGGAGCCTACGAGCAGTACTTC. Protein sequence: CASSLSASGGAYEQYF.

This rearrangement joins TRBV7-9 to TRBJ1-4; 10 positions match TRBD1. Trimming at V came to 1 base and at J to 7 bases, leaving 6 bases not matched to a gene. The CDR3 sequence is 16 residues long. Germline V gene sequence: CDR1 SEHNR, CDR2 FQNEAQ (reference sequence). CDR3 amino acids: CASSLGPGQGFEKLFF. The DNA for the CDR3 is TGTGCCAGCAGCTTAGGGCCGGGACAGGGGTTTGAAAAACTGTTTTTT.

V usage is TRBV6-5 and J usage is TRBJ1-2; maybe TRBD1 (6 bases). V dropped 11 bases and J dropped 2 bases, with 21 bases sitting between them. The CDR3 runs 15 residues. Looked up from germline, CDR1 is MNHEY and CDR2 is SVGAGI. In nucleotides, the CDR3 is TGTGCCGGACGACGACGGGGGGCCGTAAACTATGGCTACACCTTC. It specifies CAGRRRGAVNYGYTF.

V gene TRBV25-1 combines with J gene TRBJ1-2; a weak D match, TRBD1 (5 bases). Trimming left V 2 bases short and J 4 bases short, with 11 bases between. CDR1 and CDR2 from the germline V gene are MGHDK and SYGVNS. The CDR3 consists of 14 residues. In nucleotides, the CDR3 is TGTGCCAGCAGTGAAGGTGGCAGGGCCTATGGCTACACCTTC. Translated, it gives CASSEGGRAYGYTF.

V is TRBV4-1 and J is TRBJ1-2; D not resolved. The germline V and J ends were trimmed by 0 bases and 7 bases, with 18 bases remaining between them. CDR3 size: 16 residues. CDR1 and CDR2 (germline): MGHRA, YSYEKL. The CDR3 coding sequence is TGCGCCAGCAGCCAAGAAGGATCAGCCACAAGAGGTGGCTACACCTTC. It codes for CASSQEGSATRGGYTF.

The chain joins TRBV4-1 to TRBJ1-6; the D is unclear. The CDR3 covers 15 residues. Trimming stripped 1 base from V and 10 bases from J, with 14 bases between. CDR1 is MGHRA, CDR2 YSYEKL, per germline. CDR3 sequence reads: CASSQAPVFISPLHF. Written as DNA, the CDR3 is TGCGCCAGCAGCCAAGCCCCAGTATTTATCTCACCCCTCCACTTT.

For this clone: At one boundary the junction diverges from the germline segment, which might be a read error. The chain couples TRBV7-3 to TRBJ2-7; 7 bases align to TRBD1. The CDR3 sequence is 12 residues long. The germline V gene has CDR1 SGHTA and CDR2 FQGTGA. The DNA of the CDR3 is TGTGCCAGCAGCCTAACAGGGGACGAGCAGTACTTC. It encodes CASSLTGDEQYF.

This chain links TRBV27 with TRBJ2-2, with D perhaps matching TRBD1 (6 bases). V lost 5 bases and J lost 6, with 10 bases in between. CDR3 length: 13 amino acids. CDR1 and CDR2 (germline): MNHEY, SMNVEV (reference sequence). As DNA, the CDR3 is TGTGCCAGCAGTGTAAGGGGGTCCGGGGAGCTGTTTTTT. Translation: CASSVRGSGELFF.

The chain links TRBV7-3 to TRBJ1-5; no reliable D call. Trimming cost V 0 bases and J 10 bases, with 10 bases left between them. The CDR3 contains 13 residues. The germline gives CDR1 SGHTA, CDR2 FQGTGA. In DNA, the CDR3 is TGTGCCAGCAGCTTAACGAACTCGAGCCCCCAGCATTTT. Translated, it gives CASSLTNSSPQHF.

This clone appeared a few times. The chain is built from TRBV6-6 and TRBJ1-1; D ambiguous. The V and J ends lost 0 bases and 5 bases respectively, with 10 bases between them. The germline V gene encodes CDR1 MNHNY and CDR2 SVGAGI (reference sequence). The length of the CDR3 is 14 residues. The CDR3 DNA is TGTGCCAGCAGTTACTCGGGCGGGGAAACTGAAGCTTTCTTT. It codes for CASSYSGGETEAFF.

V gene TRBV6-5 combines with J gene TRBJ1-1, with no clear D. Germline values: CDR1 MNHEY, CDR2 SVGAGI. V lost 9 bases, J lost 1 base, and 9 bases lay in between. This CDR3 comprises 12 residues. The CDR3 loop is CASRRGNTEAFF. The CDR3 DNA reads as TGTGCCAGTCGTCGGGGGAACACTGAAGCTTTCTTT.

This chain connects TRBV27 to TRBJ1-6; D is unclear. Trimming pared 4 bases from V and 7 bases from J, leaving 14 bases between. Germline CDR1 reads MNHEY; CDR2 reads SMNVEV (reference sequence). The length of the CDR3 is 15 residues. This CDR3 reads CASSSSEVRNSPLHF. The CDR3 nucleotides are TGTGCCAGCAGTTCCTCGGAGGTGAGAAATTCACCCCTCCACTTT.

This clone was seen only a few times. The chain couples TRBV7-2 to TRBJ1-6; 7 bases match TRBD1. CDR3 length: 14 amino acids. V gave up 3 bases and J gave up 7 bases; unmatched junction bases: 3. Germline assignment: CDR1 SGHTA and CDR2 FQGNSA. CDR3 in amino acids: CASSFQGGNSPLHF. The CDR3 DNA sequence: TGTGCCAGCAGCTTTCAAGGGGGCAATTCACCCCTCCACTTT.

The sample holds a few counts of this clone. This chain joins TRBV19 and TRBJ2-1; TRBD2 might be the D (5 bases). Trimming pared 1 base from V and 4 bases from J, leaving 14 bases between. The CDR3 spans 16 residues. The germline V gene encodes CDR1 LNHDA and CDR2 SQIVND (reference sequence). CDR3: CASSIVALAWYNEQFF. For the CDR3, the DNA is TGTGCCAGTAGTATAGTGGCCCTAGCTTGGTACAATGAGCAGTTCTTC.

The rearrangement joins TRBV28 to TRBJ2-1; D perhaps matches TRBD1 (6 bases). Germline lookup yields CDR1 MDHEN and CDR2 SYDVKM. The CDR3 consists of 16 residues. Deletions cut 4 bases from V and 9 bases from J, with 22 bases between. This CDR3 is CASSSPDSFGQGEQFF. CDR3 DNA: TGTGCCAGCAGTTCTCCGGACAGCTTTGGCCAGGGTGAGCAGTTCTTC.

V and J are TRBV10-3 and TRBJ1-1; TRBD1 agrees at 8 bases. Losses at the gene ends were 2 bases for V and 7 bases for J; bases not matched to a gene: 3. The CDR3 is 13 residues long. Germline loops: CDR1 ENHRY, CDR2 SYGVKD. The CDR3: CAISETGQVEAFF. CDR3 in DNA: TGTGCCATCAGTGAGACGGGACAGGTTGAAGCTTTCTTT.

The chain is built from TRBV5-6 and TRBJ1-1; TRBD1 agrees at 7 bases. This CDR3 contains 16 residues. Germline V CDR1 and CDR2: SGHDT, YYEEEE. The V gene end was trimmed by 4 bases and the J gene end by 0 bases; junction bases not matched to a gene: 9. This chain's CDR3 is CASSRGDRFMNTEAFF. CDR3 nucleotide sequence: TGTGCCAGCAGCCGAGGGGACAGATTCATGAACACTGAAGCTTTCTTT.

This sequence joins TRBV2 and TRBJ2-2; 14 bases align to TRBD2. Germline V gene lookup returns CDR1 SNHLY and CDR2 FYNNEI. The length of the CDR3 is 18 residues. V lost 2 bases, J lost 0 bases, and 2 bases stayed unmatched. CDR3 nucleotide sequence: TGTGCCAGCAGTGAACCGACTAGCGGGAGGGCGAACACCGGGGAGCTGTTTTTT. It encodes CASSEPTSGRANTGELFF.

The sample holds one count of this clone. The chain is built from TRBV27 and TRBJ2-7, with D maybe TRBD1 (5 bases). This CDR3 region has 12 residues. V was shortened by 4 bases and J by 6 bases, with 10 bases between the two germline ends. Germline V gene data show CDR1 as MNHEY and CDR2 as SMNVEV (reference sequence). The CDR3 DNA follows: TGTGCCAGCAGTTCCAGGGTCAGCGAGCAGTACTTC. Protein product: CASSSRVSEQYF.

The chain is built from TRBV19 and TRBJ2-1; TRBD2 matches 8 bases. The CDR3 has 12 amino acids. Germline CDR1 reads LNHDA; CDR2 reads SQIVND (reference sequence). V was pared by 3 bases and J by 14 bases, with 6 bases of the junction left unmatched. CDR3: CASSMVGLVKFF. CDR3 in DNA: TGTGCCAGTAGTATGGTGGGACTAGTAAAGTTCTTC. Full variable domain (outside the CDR3, taken from reference TRBV19 and TRBJ2-1): DGGITQSPKYLFRKEGQNVTLSCEQNLNHDAMYWYRQDPGQGLRLIYYSQIVNDFQKGDIAEGYSVSREKKESFPLTVTSAQKNPTAFYLCASSMVGLVKFFGPGTRLTVL.